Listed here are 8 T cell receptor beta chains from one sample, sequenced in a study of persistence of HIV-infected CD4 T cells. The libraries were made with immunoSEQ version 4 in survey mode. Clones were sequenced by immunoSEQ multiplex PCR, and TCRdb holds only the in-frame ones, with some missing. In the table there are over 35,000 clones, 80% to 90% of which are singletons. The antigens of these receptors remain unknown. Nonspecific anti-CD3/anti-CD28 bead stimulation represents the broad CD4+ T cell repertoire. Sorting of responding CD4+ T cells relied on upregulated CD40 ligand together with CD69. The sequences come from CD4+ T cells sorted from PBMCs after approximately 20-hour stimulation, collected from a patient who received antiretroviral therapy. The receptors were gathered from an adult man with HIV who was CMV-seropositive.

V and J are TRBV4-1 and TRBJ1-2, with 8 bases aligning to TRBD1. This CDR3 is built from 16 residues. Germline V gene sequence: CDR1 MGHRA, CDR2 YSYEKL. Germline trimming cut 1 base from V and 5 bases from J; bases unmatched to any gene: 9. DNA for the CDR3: TGCGCCAGCAGCCAAGTTGGAGACAGGGGAAAATATGGCTACACCTTC. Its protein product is CASSQVGDRGKYGYTF.

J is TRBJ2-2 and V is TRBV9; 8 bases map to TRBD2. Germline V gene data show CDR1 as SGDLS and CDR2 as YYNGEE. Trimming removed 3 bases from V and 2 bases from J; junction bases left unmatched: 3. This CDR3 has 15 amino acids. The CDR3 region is CASSAGGSNTGELFF. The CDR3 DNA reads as TGTGCCAGCAGCGCGGGGGGGTCAAACACCGGGGAGCTGTTTTTT. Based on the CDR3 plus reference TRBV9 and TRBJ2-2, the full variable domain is DSGVTQTPKHLITATGQRVTLRCSPRSGDLSVYWYQQSLDQGLQFLIQYYNGEERAKGNILERFSAQQFPDLHSELNLSSLELGDSALYFCASSAGGSNTGELFFGEGSRLTVL.

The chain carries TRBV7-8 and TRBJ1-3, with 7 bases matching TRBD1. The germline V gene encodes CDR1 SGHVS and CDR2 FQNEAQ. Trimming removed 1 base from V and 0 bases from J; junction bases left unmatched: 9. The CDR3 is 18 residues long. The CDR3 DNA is TGTGCCAGCAGCTTAGGACAGGGAAGGGGAGACTCTGGAAACACCATATATTTT. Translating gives CASSLGQGRGDSGNTIYF. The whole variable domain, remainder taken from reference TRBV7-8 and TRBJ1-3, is GAGVSQSPRYKVAKRGQDVALRCDPISGHVSLFWYQQALGQGPEFLTYFQNEAQLDKSGLPSDRFFAERPEGSVSTLKIQRTQQEDSAVYLCASSLGQGRGDSGNTIYFGEGSWLTVV.

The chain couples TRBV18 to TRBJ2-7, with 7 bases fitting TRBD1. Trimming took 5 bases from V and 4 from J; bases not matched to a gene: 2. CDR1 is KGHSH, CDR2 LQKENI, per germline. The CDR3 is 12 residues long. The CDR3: CASSGTVYEQYF. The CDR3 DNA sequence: TGTGCCAGCTCAGGGACAGTTTACGAGCAGTACTTC.

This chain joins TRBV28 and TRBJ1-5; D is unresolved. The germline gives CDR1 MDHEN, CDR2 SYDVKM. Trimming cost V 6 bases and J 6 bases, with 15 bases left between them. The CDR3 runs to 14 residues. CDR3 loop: CASRSGLRGQPQHF. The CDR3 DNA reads TGTGCCAGCAGATCCGGGCTTCGCGGTCAGCCCCAGCATTTT.

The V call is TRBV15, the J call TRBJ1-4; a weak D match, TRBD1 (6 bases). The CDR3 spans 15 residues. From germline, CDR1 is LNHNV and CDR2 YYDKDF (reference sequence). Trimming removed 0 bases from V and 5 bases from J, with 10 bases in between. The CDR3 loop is CATSREIQGNEKLFF. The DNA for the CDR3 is TGTGCCACCAGCAGAGAGATTCAGGGGAATGAAAAACTGTTTTTT.

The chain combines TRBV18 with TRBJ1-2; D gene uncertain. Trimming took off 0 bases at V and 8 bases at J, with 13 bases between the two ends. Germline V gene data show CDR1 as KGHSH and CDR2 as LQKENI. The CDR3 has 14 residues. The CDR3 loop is CASSPPTSTLGYTF. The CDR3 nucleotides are TGTGCCAGCTCACCACCCACCTCAACCCTGGGCTACACCTTC.

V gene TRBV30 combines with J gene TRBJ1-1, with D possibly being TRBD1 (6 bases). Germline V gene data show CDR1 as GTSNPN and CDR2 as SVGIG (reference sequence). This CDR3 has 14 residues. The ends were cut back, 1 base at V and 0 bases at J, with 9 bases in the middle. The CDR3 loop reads CAWSDDRLNTEAFF. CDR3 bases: TGTGCCTGGAGTGACGACAGGCTGAACACTGAAGCTTTCTTT.